This paragraph reports one T cell receptor beta chain. Its antigen has not been determined. Base quality data are lacking; no much larger clone is found one base away. The sample contains more than one DNA sequence encoding this CDR3. V is reduced by 1 base and J by 7 bases, leaving a spacing of 11 bases between them. From cysteine to phenylalanine, the CDR3 is 14 amino acids long. The DNA shown is the 42-base CDR3, in frame from base 1. Reading the germline V gene (reference sequence) gives CDR1 LGHDT and CDR2 YNNKEL. The data were taken from a study of blood T cell repertoires in COVID-19 (dated by TCRdb to 2019 to 2021). A note on the overall study: Samples covering the acute and convalescent phases of COVID-19 were provided by collaborators in the United States, Italy and Spain. The material from the prospective study consisted of cDNA or gDNA derived from T cells, B-cell-depleted T cells, or PBMCs. HLA class I and class II types, where available, came from metadata supplied by the sample provider rather than from assay-based typing. Nearly every sample came with metadata listing a de-identified subject ID, COVID-19 status, age in years and sex. The dataset comprised deeply sampled blood TCRbeta repertoires from subjects exposed to, actively infected with, or recovered from COVID-19. The samples were drawn from two sources: the first 160 participants of the ongoing ImmuneRACE study, and 1,254 subjects contributed by 6 global collaborators. A freely available public database, intended as a resource for researchers studying the immune response to SARS-CoV-2, is where the repertoires were released. Study-wide conclusions, independent of this receptor: How much clinical and demographic metadata was included differed by source and by participant, and the metadata was provided uncurated.

The collaborating institutions used their own protocols to collect whole blood in K2EDTA tubes. For TCRbeta analysis, collaborator samples were shipped as frozen whole blood, as isolated PBMCs, or as DNA extracted from either sample type. The immunoSEQ Assay, a bias-controlled multiplex PCR, was used to amplify TCRbeta CDR3 regions from genomic DNA. Per the original workflow: Within the assay, amplification of reference gene primers was used to estimate how many nucleated cells each sample contained. To quantify the absolute abundance of each unique TCRbeta CDR3 rearrangement, sequence reads were collapsed and filtered. Productive Simpson clonality was computed per sample as the square root of Simpson's diversity index over productive rearrangements. The source is immuneACCESS, and TCRdb retained only in-frame sequences with V and J called. Part of the clones is not carried over; for the studies checked, unresolved V genes explain less than half of this, and the remainder is unexplained. V and J calls and clone size are those listed in that table; D and trimming were worked out from the DNA. For this sample the table gives roughly 53,000 clones, of which about 76% were detected only once. The ten largest make up about 40% of the sample.

The sequence joins TRBV3-1 (or the pseudogene TRBV3-2) to TRBJ1-5, with TRBD1 as a weak D call on 5 bases. The origin of this receptor is a man aged 65 to 85 with active or convalescent COVID-19. Sequenced material: peripheral blood. CDR3 reads: CASSQGGGGQPQHF. DNA sequence: TGTGCCAGCAGCCAAGGCGGGGGAGGGCAGCCCCAGCATTTT.